These T cell receptor beta chains were read from a single sample in a study of blood T cells in healthy people across ages. TCRdb ran MiXCR on the 5' RACE reads and lists one entry per CDR3 protein. The data contain roughly 680,000 distinct CDR3 sequences, 49% of them singletons. The sequenced material came from blood. These receptors were collected from a woman aged 55-70 years in good health. The CDR3 runs from the conserved cysteine through the conserved F or W. D genes are given only for firm matches. Clone size, where shown, is once, few, many, or a class for clones that have expanded.

len	abundance	v_gene	j_gene	d_gene	CDR3aa	CDR3nt
12	few	TRBV30	TRBJ2-7	NA	CAYHRSYNEQYF	TGTGCCTACCATCGGTCCTACAATGAGCAGTACTTC
17	few	TRBV5-1	TRBJ1-2	TRBD1	CASSSPNGQGLNYGYTF	TGCGCCAGCAGCTCGCCTAATGGACAGGGGCTCAACTATGGCTACACCTTC
15	NA	TRBV7-2	TRBJ2-1	NA	CASSLVQRDYNEQFF	TGTGCCAGCAGCTTAGTGCAGCGCGATTACAATGAGCAGTTCTTC
16	NA	TRBV20-1	TRBJ2-3	NA	CSASPAGVSSTDTQYF	TGCAGTGCTAGTCCGGCAGGGGTGTCTAGCACAGATACGCAGTATTTT
17	NA	TRBV6-5	TRBJ2-7	TRBD2	CASSYSSRDSGTYEQYF	TGTGCCAGCAGTTACTCGAGTCGGGATAGCGGGACCTACGAGCAGTACTTC
14	NA	TRBV12-3/TRBV12-4	TRBJ2-3	NA	CASSLRIGPDTQYF	TGTGCCAGCAGTCTGAGAATCGGACCAGATACGCAGTATTTT
16	few	TRBV9	TRBJ2-7	NA	CASSAPAGPPYYEQYF	TGTGCCAGCAGCGCCCCCGCGGGACCACCATACTACGAGCAGTACTTC
12	few	TRBV24-1	TRBJ2-5	NA	CATSDPQETQYF	TGTGCCACCAGTGATCCCCAAGAGACCCAGTACTTC
14	once	TRBV5-4	TRBJ2-7	NA	CASSWGGSSYGQYF	TGTGCCAGCAGCTGGGGCGGGTCCTCCTACGGGCAGTACTTC
14	NA	TRBV20-1	TRBJ2-1	NA	CSARRGGPYNEQFF	TGCAGTGCTAGGAGGGGGGGCCCTTACAATGAGCAGTTCTTC
12	NA	TRBV2	TRBJ2-3	NA	CASKASLETQYF	TGTGCCAGCAAGGCCTCTCTCGAGACGCAGTATTTT
13	few	TRBV20-1	TRBJ2-7	NA	CSARDVDSYEQYF	TGCAGTGCTAGAGATGTGGATAGCTACGAGCAGTACTTC
12	few	TRBV29-1	TRBJ2-1	NA	CSVDSWRNEQFF	TGCAGCGTTGATTCTTGGAGGAATGAGCAGTTCTTC
15	NA	TRBV20-1	TRBJ2-4	TRBD2	CSAESGSQVKNIQYF	TGCAGTGCGGAAAGCGGGAGCCAAGTGAAAAACATTCAGTACTTC
12	NA	TRBV6-7	TRBJ2-5	NA	CASSYFEAFQYF	TGTGCCAGCAGTTATTTTGAAGCATTTCAGTACTTC
16	NA	TRBV7-3	TRBJ2-3	NA	CASSLWSLAGTDTQYF	TGTGCCAGCAGCTTATGGAGTCTAGCAGGCACAGATACGCAGTATTTT
13	NA	TRBV12-3/TRBV12-4	TRBJ2-3	NA	CASSSRQLDTQYF	TGTGCCAGCAGTTCCAGACAGCTAGATACGCAGTATTTT
16	NA	TRBV28	TRBJ2-7	NA	CASSLATQRGVYEQYF	TGTGCCAGCAGTCTCGCCACACAGAGAGGGGTCTACGAGCAGTACTTC
14	few	TRBV12-3/TRBV12-4	TRBJ2-5	NA	CASSSFPLQETQYF	TGTGCCAGCAGTTCATTTCCTTTACAAGAGACCCAGTACTTC
14	NA	TRBV3-1	TRBJ1-3	NA	CASSQAAALNTIYF	TGTGCCAGCAGCCAGGCGGCGGCTTTAAACACCATATATTTT
13	NA	TRBV27	TRBJ2-1	NA	CASVTRLGNEQFF	TGTGCCAGCGTTACCAGGTTGGGCAATGAGCAGTTCTTC
15	NA	TRBV7-3	TRBJ2-7	TRBD2	CASSRLAGQTYEQYF	TGTGCCAGCAGTCGACTAGCGGGACAGACCTACGAGCAGTACTTC
13	few	TRBV12-3/TRBV12-4	TRBJ2-5	NA	CASSDGGGETQYF	TGTGCCAGCAGTGACGGAGGAGGAGAGACCCAGTACTTC
15	NA	TRBV6-6	TRBJ2-3	NA	CASKLGGTSTDTQYF	TGTGCCAGCAAACTAGGGGGGACTAGCACAGATACGCAGTATTTT
17	NA	TRBV2	TRBJ2-7	NA	CASSPPRVTSRSYEQYF	TGTGCCAGCAGCCCCCCCAGGGTCACTTCGCGATCCTACGAGCAGTACTTC
16	NA	TRBV20-1	TRBJ2-1	TRBD2	CSEQSGGSGSYNEQFF	TGCAGTGAACAAAGTGGTGGTAGCGGGAGCTACAATGAGCAGTTCTTC